Shown below are 31 T cell receptor beta chains from a single sample sequenced in a study of cytomegalovirus exposure and HLA in healthy donors. Researchers ran the PCR with 60 Vbeta and 13 Jbeta primers. Sequenced by immunoSEQ multiplex PCR; TCRdb stores in-frame clones only, minus some. The table lists roughly 200,000 clones, roughly three quarters of them singletons. Sequencing was carried out using PBMCs. The receptor source for this set is a man in his forties or fifties in good health and CMV-seronegative.

This clone came up once. This chain joins TRBV28 and TRBJ1-2; 8 nucleotides match TRBD1. The CDR3 runs to 15 residues. The V gene end was trimmed by 10 bases and the J gene end by 5 bases; junction bases not matched to a gene: 15. Germline-derived CDR1 and CDR2 are MDHEN and SYDVKM. The CDR3 spells CATTLDRATSYGYTF. The CDR3 region has the DNA TGTGCCACCACCCTGGACAGGGCAACCTCATATGGCTACACCTTC.

V usage is TRBV29-1 and J usage is TRBJ1-1, with D unclear. Germline V gene sequence: CDR1 SQVTM, CDR2 ANQGSEA. V dropped 3 bases and J dropped 6 bases, with 11 bases sitting between them. The CDR3 has 12 amino acids. The CDR3 DNA follows: TGCAGCGTTGATACCCGTCGGGCTGAAGCTTTCTTT. This translates into CSVDTRRAEAFF.

The chain couples TRBV6-6 to TRBJ2-3; no clear D. Trimming shortened V by 1 base and J by 4 bases, and 12 bases separated the two germline ends. There are 15 residues in the CDR3. Per the germline V gene, CDR1 is MNHNY and CDR2 is SVGAGI (reference sequence). The chain's CDR3 is CASSYLAYRADTQYF. Written as DNA, the CDR3 is TGTGCCAGCAGTTACTTGGCATACCGGGCAGATACGCAGTATTTT.

V gene TRBV5-8 combines with J gene TRBJ1-6; the D is unclear. This CDR3 has 13 residues. Germline V gives CDR1 SGHTS, CDR2 YDEGEE. V was pared by 4 bases and J by 10 bases, with 12 bases between. Here the CDR3 DNA reads TGTGCCAGCAGCCCCCGAGGAGTGTCACCCCTCCACTTT. Translating gives CASSPRGVSPLHF. Filled out from reference TRBV5-8 and TRBJ1-6, the complete variable domain reads EAGVTQSPTHLIKTRGQQATLRCSPISGHTSVYWYQQALGLGLQFLLWYDEGEERNRGNFPPRFSGRQFPNYSSELNVNALELEDSALYLCASSPRGVSPLHFGNGTRLTVT.

This clone has only one observation. The genes are TRBV6-6 and TRBJ2-7; TRBD1 is a possible D gene (6 bases). There are 13 residues in the CDR3. Germline CDR1 reads MNHNY; CDR2 reads SVGAGI (reference sequence). The ends were cut back, 3 bases at V and 6 bases at J, with 12 bases in the middle. For the CDR3, the DNA is TGTGCCAGCAGTTATGGGGAAGGGGGCGAGCAGTACTTC. Translated, it gives CASSYGEGGEQYF.

This sequence joins TRBV29-1 and TRBJ2-5; D is unresolved. The CDR3 spans 15 residues. V was cut by 0 bases and J by 7 bases, with 18 bases left in between. Germline CDR1 SQVTM, CDR2 ANQGSEA. The CDR3 DNA is TGCAGCGTTGAAGATTTCGTAAGTGCCACTGGGACCCAGTACTTC. It yields the protein CSVEDFVSATGTQYF.

The CDR3 loop reads CASSLGHRGPYEQYF. In DNA form, the CDR3 reads TGTGCCAGCAGCTTAGGCCATAGGGGCCCCTACGAGCAGTACTTC. J is TRBJ2-7 and V is TRBV13, with D perhaps TRBD1 (5 bases). The CDR3 consists of 15 residues. Trimming took off 0 bases at V and 2 bases at J, with 11 bases between the two ends. Germline assignment: CDR1 PRHDT and CDR2 FYEKMQ (reference sequence).

The count of this clone is one. The chain's CDR3 is CASSPLAGNTGELFF. The DNA for the CDR3 is TGTGCCAGCAGCCCACTAGCGGGGAACACCGGGGAGCTGTTTTTT. This chain connects TRBV5-4 to TRBJ2-2; 9 bases map to TRBD2. This CDR3 is built from 15 residues. The ends lost 4 bases at V and 1 base at J; junction bases unmatched: 2. Germline V gene lookup returns CDR1 SGHNT and CDR2 YYREEE (reference sequence).

The chain links TRBV5-1 to TRBJ2-5; 11 bases line up with TRBD2. V lost 4 bases and J lost 1; bases outside the gene matches: 6. The CDR3 consists of 16 residues. CDR1 SGHRS and CDR2 YFSETQ come from the germline V gene. The CDR3 reads CASSGTSGGGQETQYF. In DNA form, the CDR3 reads TGCGCCAGCAGCGGGACTAGCGGCGGAGGCCAAGAGACCCAGTACTTC.

The chain carries TRBV19 and TRBJ2-7, with 9 nucleotides matching TRBD1. The trim removed 5 bases at V and 2 bases at J, leaving 13 bases unmatched. Germline V gives CDR1 LNHDA, CDR2 SQIVND (reference sequence). This CDR3 is built from 17 residues. In DNA, the CDR3 is TGTGCCAGTAGTCTTTGGGGAGGCCGGGACAGGGCCTACGAGCAGTACTTC. It translates to CASSLWGGRDRAYEQYF.

The CDR3 nucleotides read TGTGCCAGCAGTTTATCCCGCTCGCTCGCGAGGGGAGGCCCTTTGAGCGAGCAGTACTTC. This gives the protein CASSLSRSLARGGPLSEQYF. The chain carries TRBV27 and TRBJ2-7, with D possibly being TRBD2 (6 bases). V gave up 0 bases and J gave up 6 bases, with 30 bases separating them. There are 20 residues in the CDR3. In germline, CDR1 is MNHEY, CDR2 SMNVEV (reference sequence).

This clone appeared a few times. A far larger clone is a single base away, which makes a read error likely. This sequence joins TRBV4-2 and TRBJ2-1; 13 positions agree with TRBD2. This CDR3 contains 16 residues. The germline V gene encodes CDR1 LGHNA and CDR2 YNFKEQ. The V segment lost 0 bases and the J segment 6 bases; nucleotides outside the gene matches: 2. In nucleotides, the CDR3 is TGTGCCAGCAGCCAAGATTGGACTAGCGGGGGCAATGAGCAGTTCTTC. This encodes CASSQDWTSGGNEQFF.

The rearrangement links TRBV10-3 to TRBJ1-5, with D unclear. Between the trimmed V and J ends, which lost 3 bases and 1 base, there was a span of 13 bases. Germline V gene lookup returns CDR1 ENHRY and CDR2 SYGVKD. The CDR3 runs 16 residues. In DNA form, the CDR3 reads TGTGCCATCAGTGACCCCCTGGATAGCAGCAATCAGCCCCAGCATTTT. Its translation: CAISDPLDSSNQPQHF.

The V and J genes are TRBV10-3 and TRBJ2-7; 10 nucleotides agree with TRBD2. Trimming at V came to 9 bases and at J to 0 bases, leaving 5 bases not matched to a gene. Germline V gene sequence: CDR1 ENHRY, CDR2 SYGVKD. There are 14 residues in the CDR3. The CDR3 spells CAITSGVYSYEQYF. CDR3 DNA: TGTGCCATAACTAGCGGGGTCTACTCCTACGAGCAGTACTTC.

The chain combines TRBV5-4 with TRBJ1-1; 7 positions agree with TRBD1. Per the germline V gene, CDR1 is SGHNT and CDR2 is YYREEE (reference sequence). The CDR3 has 15 amino acids. V gave up 4 bases and J gave up 4 bases; unmatched junction bases: 10. As DNA, the CDR3 is TGTGCCAGCAGCCGACCGACAGGGTCGGGCACTGAAGCTTTCTTT. Translation: CASSRPTGSGTEAFF.

The chain carries TRBV7-3 and TRBJ2-1; 10 bases are a match to TRBD2. Germline-derived CDR1 and CDR2 are SGHTA and FQGTGA. CDR3 length equals 16 residues. After removal of 1 base from V and 8 bases from J, the junction contained 8 bases not matched to a gene. The CDR3 DNA reads as TGTGCCAGCAGCTTAAGTGCTAGCGGGAGTTCCCATGAGCAGTTCTTC. Translated, it gives CASSLSASGSSHEQFF.

This chain connects TRBV29-1 to TRBJ2-1; D may be TRBD2 (6 bases). Germline V lookup: CDR1 SQVTM, CDR2 ANQGSEA. The CDR3 totals 16 residues. Trimming stripped 6 bases from V and 4 bases from J, with 22 bases between. The DNA for the CDR3 is TGCAGCGTCCAAAGCGGGTCCCGCTTACTTTACAATGAGCAGTTCTTC. It yields the protein CSVQSGSRLLYNEQFF.

CDR3 in DNA: TGTGCCAGCAGTGATCCCGGGTATGGCTACACCTTC. It specifies CASSDPGYGYTF. The chain carries TRBV6-1 and TRBJ1-2, with D hard to call. Per the germline V gene, CDR1 is MNHNS and CDR2 is SASEGT. The CDR3 totals 12 residues. V was trimmed by 3 bases and J by 5 bases, leaving 7 bases between them.

This chain uses TRBV6-1 with TRBJ2-7; D might be TRBD2 (6 bases). The CDR3 consists of 13 residues. V lost 11 bases and J 2 bases, leaving 16 bases between the germline ends. The germline V gene has CDR1 MNHNS and CDR2 SASEGT. Here the CDR3 DNA reads TGTGCCGGAGGGGAATCAGGGCCCTACGAGCAGTACTTC. Protein product: CAGGESGPYEQYF.

The CDR3 nucleotides read TGTGCCAGCAGCATCCTAGTTATGAACACTGAAGCTTTCTTT. This codes for CASSILVMNTEAFF. The V and J genes are TRBV7-8 and TRBJ1-1; the D is unclear. V was pared by 5 bases and J by 0 bases, with 10 bases between. CDR3 size: 14 residues. Per the germline V gene, CDR1 is SGHVS and CDR2 is FQNEAQ.

The gene calls are TRBV5-1 and TRBJ1-2, with 9 bases lining up with TRBD1. The V gene end was trimmed by 4 bases and the J gene end by 4 bases; junction bases not matched to a gene: 8. Germline-derived CDR1 and CDR2 are SGHRS and YFSETQ. There are 15 residues in the CDR3. The CDR3 protein is CASSRGGQGGYGYTF. CDR3 DNA sequence: TGCGCCAGCAGCCGGGGGGGACAGGGTGGCTATGGCTACACCTTC.

The V call is TRBV7-9, the J call TRBJ2-5; the match to TRBD2 covers 8 bases. Germline V lookup: CDR1 SEHNR, CDR2 FQNEAQ (reference sequence). This CDR3 has 15 residues. V lost 1 base to trimming and J lost 0 bases; unmatched junction nucleotides: 1. CDR3 amino acids: CASSLGTSNQETQYF. The CDR3 DNA follows: TGTGCCAGCAGCTTAGGGACTAGCAACCAAGAGACCCAGTACTTC.

This clone occurred once. The rearrangement joins TRBV2 to TRBJ2-2; the match to TRBD1 covers 9 bases. Trimming took 3 bases from V and 1 from J; bases not matched to a gene: 0. Germline V gives CDR1 SNHLY, CDR2 FYNNEI. CDR3 length: 15 residues. The CDR3 nucleotides are TGTGCCAGCAGTGAGACAGGGGGGAACACCGGGGAGCTGTTTTTT. Its protein is CASSETGGNTGELFF.

The J gene is TRBJ1-2, the V gene TRBV5-1; 7 nucleotides agree with TRBD1. V lost 1 base, J lost 2 bases, and 2 bases stayed unmatched. The CDR3 runs to 14 residues. The germline gives CDR1 SGHRS, CDR2 YFSETQ. CDR3 nucleotide sequence: TGCGCCAGCAGCTTGCCGGGACAGAACTATGGCTACACCTTC. Translation gives CASSLPGQNYGYTF.

J is TRBJ2-1 and V is TRBV28; the D gene is possibly TRBD1 (7 bases). Trimming took 3 bases from V and 12 from J, leaving 15 bases between them. Germline CDR1 reads MDHEN; CDR2 reads SYDVKM. This CDR3 contains 13 residues. The CDR3 region has the DNA TGTGCCAGCAGTTTGGGAGGTGGACAGGTGCAGTTCTTC. As protein: CASSLGGGQVQFF.

The chain combines TRBV18 with TRBJ2-1, with 10 bases aligning to TRBD2. Germline CDR1 reads KGHSH; CDR2 reads LQKENI. The J segment lost 5 bases and the V segment lost 3 bases, leaving 4 bases of the junction unmatched. This CDR3 spans 15 amino acids. The CDR3 here is CASSPRTSGDNEQFF. Written as DNA, the CDR3 is TGTGCCAGCTCACCCCGGACTAGCGGAGACAATGAGCAGTTCTTC.

V gene TRBV2 combines with J gene TRBJ1-5; D unresolved. This CDR3 has 15 residues. Trimming took off 2 bases at V and 4 bases at J, with 12 bases between the two ends. Germline CDR1 SNHLY, CDR2 FYNNEI. The DNA for the CDR3 is TGTGCCAGCAGTGAACGGGAGGATAGGAATCAGCCCCAGCATTTT. Its translation is CASSEREDRNQPQHF. Combining the CDR3 with reference TRBV2 and TRBJ1-5 gives the whole variable domain EPEVTQTPSHQVTQMGQEVILRCVPISNHLYFYWYRQILGQKVEFLVSFYNNEISEKSEIFDDQFSVERPDGSNFTLKIRSTKLEDSAMYFCASSEREDRNQPQHFGDGTRLSIL.

The chain employs TRBV18 and TRBJ2-1; D may be TRBD1 (6 bases). The CDR3 is 14 residues long. V lost 7 bases, J lost 9 bases, and 19 bases lay in between. Per germline, CDR1 KGHSH and CDR2 LQKENI. CDR3 protein: CASLMGTLGGEQFF. The CDR3, as DNA: TGTGCCAGCTTAATGGGGACATTAGGGGGTGAGCAGTTCTTC.

This clone was detected only once. V is TRBV4-1 and J is TRBJ1-5, with a weak D call TRBD1 (6 bases). The germline CDR1 and CDR2 sequences are MGHRA and YSYEKL. The CDR3 loop spans 14 amino acids. The V end lost 2 bases, the J end lost 6 bases, and 11 bases lay between the germline ends. The CDR3 DNA reads as TGCGCCAGCAGCCAAACACAGGGATCTCAGCCCCAGCATTTT. Encoded protein: CASSQTQGSQPQHF.

The chain has TRBV5-4 and TRBJ2-3; possible D gene TRBD2, 5 bases. From germline, CDR1 is SGHNT and CDR2 YYREEE (reference sequence). The ends were cut back, 3 bases at V and 2 bases at J, with 13 bases in the middle. This CDR3 spans 15 amino acids. The CDR3 spells CASSSRAENTDTQYF. Here the CDR3 DNA reads TGTGCCAGCAGCTCGAGAGCGGAAAACACAGATACGCAGTATTTT.

The V gene is TRBV5-5, the J gene TRBJ2-7; TRBD1 matches 8 bases. In germline, CDR1 is SGHKS, CDR2 YYEKEE (reference sequence). This CDR3 region has 15 residues. V lost 4 bases and J lost 4; bases outside the gene matches: 10. Here the CDR3 DNA reads TGTGCCAGCAGCACAGGACAGGGCGGAATGTACGAGCAGTACTTC. Its translation: CASSTGQGGMYEQYF. Full variable domain (rest looked up from reference TRBV5-5 and TRBJ2-7): DAGVTQSPTHLIKTRGQQVTLRCSPISGHKSVSWYQQVLGQGPQFIFQYYEKEERGRGNFPDRFSARQFPNYSSELNVNALLLGDSALYLCASSTGQGGMYEQYFGPGTRLTVT.